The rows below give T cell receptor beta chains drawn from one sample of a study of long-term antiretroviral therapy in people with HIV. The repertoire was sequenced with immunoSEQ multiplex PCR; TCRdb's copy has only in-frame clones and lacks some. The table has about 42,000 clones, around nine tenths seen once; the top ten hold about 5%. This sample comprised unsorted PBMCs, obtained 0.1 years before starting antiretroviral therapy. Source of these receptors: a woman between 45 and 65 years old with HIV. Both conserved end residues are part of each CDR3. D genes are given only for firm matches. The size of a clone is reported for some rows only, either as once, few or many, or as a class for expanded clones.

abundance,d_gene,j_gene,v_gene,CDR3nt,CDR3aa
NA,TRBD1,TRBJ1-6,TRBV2,TGTGCCAGCAGCGTGACAGGGGGCTCTAATTCACCCCTCCACTTT,CASSVTGGSNSPLHF
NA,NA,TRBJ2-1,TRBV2,TGTGCCAGCCGGTCCCAGGGGCTATTAATTGAGCAGTTCTTC,CASRSQGLLIEQFF
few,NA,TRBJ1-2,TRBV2,TGTGCCAGCAGACCAACCGGGACACATAACTATGGCTACACCTTC,CASRPTGTHNYGYTF
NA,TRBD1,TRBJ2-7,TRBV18,TGTGCCAGCTCACCCGGGACAGGGGGCTACGAGCAGTACTTC,CASSPGTGGYEQYF
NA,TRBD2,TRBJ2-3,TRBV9,TGTGCCAGCACCAACTGGGAGGTGGCGGGGGGAGTCTGGGGCACAGATACGCAGTATTTT,CASTNWEVAGGVWGTDTQYF
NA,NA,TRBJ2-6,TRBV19,TGTGCCAGTAGTAATAGGGTCAGGGGTATGGCGAAAATCTCTGGGGCCAACGTCCTGACTTTC,CASSNRVRGMAKISGANVLTF
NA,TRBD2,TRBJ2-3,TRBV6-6,TGTGCCAGCAGTTACGAGTCTAGCGGGGGGCCTGATACGCAGTATTTT,CASSYESSGGPDTQYF
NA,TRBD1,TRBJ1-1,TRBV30,TGTGCCTGGAGTGTCAGGGGGGCGGTTTTCACTGAAGCTTTCTTT,CAWSVRGAVFTEAFF
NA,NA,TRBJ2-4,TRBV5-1,TGCGCCAGCAGCTTGGAGGGCCTTGGTGGTGGTGGGCCCAAAAACATTCAGTACTTC,CASSLEGLGGGGPKNIQYF
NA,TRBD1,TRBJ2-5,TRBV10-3,TGTGCCATCAGCCGGGACAGCCCAACCCTCCAAGAGACCCAGTACTTC,CAISRDSPTLQETQYF
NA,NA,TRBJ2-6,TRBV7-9,TGTGCCAGCAGCCATTGGACGGGGATAAGCTCTGGGGCCAACGTCCTGACTTTC,CASSHWTGISSGANVLTF
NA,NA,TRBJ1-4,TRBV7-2,TGTGCCAGCAGCTTAGCGGTCAGACAAGGTGAAAAACTGTTTTTT,CASSLAVRQGEKLFF